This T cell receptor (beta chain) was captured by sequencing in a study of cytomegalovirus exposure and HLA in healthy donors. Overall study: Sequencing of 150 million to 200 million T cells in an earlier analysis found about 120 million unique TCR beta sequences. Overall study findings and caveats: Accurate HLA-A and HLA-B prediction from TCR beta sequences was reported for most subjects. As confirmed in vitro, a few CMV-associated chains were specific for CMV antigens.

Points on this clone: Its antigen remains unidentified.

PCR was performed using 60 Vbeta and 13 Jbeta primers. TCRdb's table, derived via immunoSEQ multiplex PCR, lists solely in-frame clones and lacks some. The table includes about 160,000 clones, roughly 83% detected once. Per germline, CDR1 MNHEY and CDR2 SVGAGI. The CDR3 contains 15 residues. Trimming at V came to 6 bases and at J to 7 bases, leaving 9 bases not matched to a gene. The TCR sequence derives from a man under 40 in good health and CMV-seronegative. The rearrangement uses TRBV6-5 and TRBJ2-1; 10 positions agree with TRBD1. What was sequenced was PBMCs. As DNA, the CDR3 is TGTGCCAGCAGCTACACCGGGACAGGGGAAAATGAGCAGTTCTTC. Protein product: CASSYTGTGENEQFF.